The rows below give T cell receptor beta chains drawn from one sample of a study of T cell repertoires in cytomegalovirus infection. These receptors are not linked to any known antigen. TCRdb re-derived calls from the reads in MiXCR, one entry per CDR3 protein. The data contain hundreds of thousands of distinct CDR3 sequences, 25% to 40% of them singletons. The material was cultured CD8+ T cells from PBMCs, obtained from culture after CMV antigen stimulation. The receptors originated from a human donor in good health (CMV status not recorded). Some clones in this sample may be carry-over from other donors' samples. CDR3s include the opening cysteine and the closing phenylalanine or tryptophan. D genes are given only for firm matches. Size is stated for part of the rows, as once, few or many counts, or as a class when the clone is expanded.

d_call cdr3_length j_call clone_size v_call cdr3_aa cdr3_nt
TRBD2 14 TRBJ2-7 few TRBV20-1 CSAKNGGSSYEQYF TGCAGTGCTAAAAACGGGGGGAGCTCCTACGAGCAGTACTTC
- 13 TRBJ2-1 - TRBV6-6 CASGRQVYNEQFF TGTGCCAGCGGGAGACAGGTTTACAATGAGCAGTTCTTC
TRBD1 16 TRBJ1-1 - TRBV27 CASSFNWGTVDTEAFF TGTGCCAGCAGTTTCAACTGGGGGACAGTGGACACTGAAGCTTTCTTT
TRBD1 18 TRBJ2-1 many TRBV7-8 CASSLAIRQGRSYNEQFF TGTGCCAGCAGCTTAGCGATCCGACAGGGAAGGTCCTACAATGAGCAGTTCTTC
TRBD1 16 TRBJ1-1 - TRBV9 CASSVAGQGVYTEAFF TGTGCCAGCAGCGTAGCTGGTCAGGGGGTGTACACTGAAGCTTTCTTT
TRBD1 14 TRBJ1-1 many TRBV7-6 CASSLKTGGTEAFF TGTGCCAGCAGCTTAAAGACAGGGGGCACTGAAGCTTTCTTT
- 15 TRBJ2-3 many TRBV7-6 CASSLEAGSTDTQYF TGTGCCAGCAGCTTAGAGGCGGGGAGCACAGATACGCAGTATTTT
TRBD2 17 TRBJ2-1 - TRBV4-1 CASSQEGSGGFYNEQFF TGCGCCAGCAGCCAAGAAGGTAGCGGGGGGTTCTACAATGAGCAGTTCTTC
TRBD2 15 TRBJ2-5 - TRBV19 CASGWTSGPGETQYF TGTGCCAGCGGGTGGACTAGCGGACCGGGGGAGACCCAGTACTTC
- 14 TRBJ1-2 many TRBV27 CASSLTRQHYGYTF TGTGCCAGCAGTTTAACTAGGCAGCACTATGGCTACACCTTC
TRBD1 16 TRBJ2-5 - TRBV27 CASSAGTGESQETQYF TGTGCCAGCAGTGCCGGGACAGGGGAGTCCCAAGAGACCCAGTACTTC
TRBD2 16 TRBJ2-2 few TRBV27 CASGPGLAENTGELFF TGTGCCAGCGGACCGGGACTAGCGGAGAACACCGGGGAGCTGTTTTTT
- 16 TRBJ2-7 few TRBV2 CASRVTGTGSSYEQYF TGTGCCAGCCGAGTAACGGGGACCGGGAGCTCCTACGAGCAGTACTTC
TRBD1 15 TRBJ2-2 few TRBV12-3/TRBV12-4 CASSTGGVNTGELFF TGTGCCAGCAGTACAGGGGGTGTGAACACCGGGGAGCTGTTTTTT
- 19 TRBJ2-7 - TRBV4-1 CASSPRQGGTRPPIGEQYF TGCGCCAGCAGCCCCCGTCAGGGGGGTACAAGGCCCCCGATCGGCGAGCAGTACTTC
- 17 TRBJ1-4 - TRBV6-5 CASSDYHDYLEGEKLFF TGTGCCAGCAGTGACTACCACGACTACTTGGAGGGGGAAAAACTGTTTTTT
TRBD1 14 TRBJ2-7 few TRBV5-1 CASSLYGTGNEQYF TGCGCCAGCAGCTTGTACGGGACAGGGAACGAGCAGTACTTC
- 16 TRBJ2-2 few TRBV7-6 CASSLEGTYLTGELFF TGTGCCAGCAGCTTAGAAGGGACATACCTTACCGGGGAGCTGTTTTTT
- 11 TRBJ1-5 - TRBV23-1 CASMSIQPQHF TGCGCCAGCATGTCGATCCAGCCCCAGCATTTT
TRBD2 16 TRBJ2-3 many TRBV24-1 CATSDPSGRATDTQYF TGTGCCACCAGTGATCCGAGCGGGAGGGCCACAGATACGCAGTATTTT
TRBD2 14 TRBJ2-3 - TRBV28 CASRLAGPTDTQYF TGTGCCAGCAGGCTAGCGGGCCCAACAGATACGCAGTATTTT
- 15 TRBJ1-2 - TRBV5-1 CASSSRSQDRYGYTF TGCGCCAGCAGCAGCCGCTCACAGGATCGCTATGGCTACACCTTC
- 16 TRBJ2-3 - TRBV27 CASSTGFPVGTDTQYF TGTGCCAGTTCGACCGGGTTCCCAGTCGGCACAGATACGCAGTATTTT
TRBD1 17 TRBJ1-6 few TRBV27 CASKTGTAYSYNSPLHF TGTGCCAGCAAGACCGGGACAGCCTACTCCTATAATTCACCCCTCCACTTT
- 16 TRBJ2-3 - TRBV2 CASSEEPGVSADTQYF TGTGCCAGCAGTGAAGAGCCAGGCGTTAGTGCAGATACGCAGTATTTT
- 14 TRBJ2-5 few TRBV6-6 CASSYGAGPETQYF TGTGCCAGCAGTTACGGGGCAGGGCCAGAGACCCAGTACTTC
- 15 TRBJ2-7 few TRBV2 CASSEDHTRTYEQYF TGTGCCAGCAGTGAAGATCATACACGAACCTACGAGCAGTACTTC
- 15 TRBJ2-1 - TRBV10-3 CAISEPGSPGDEQFF TGTGCCATCAGTGAGCCGGGCTCTCCCGGGGATGAGCAGTTCTTC
- 11 TRBJ2-7 many TRBV7-9 CASGQKTEQYF TGTGCCAGCGGCCAGAAGACTGAGCAGTACTTC
- 17 TRBJ2-1 few TRBV4-2 CASSQELGVSSYNEQFF TGTGCCAGCAGCCAAGAACTCGGGGTAAGCTCCTACAATGAGCAGTTCTTC
TRBD1 16 TRBJ2-3 many TRBV12-5 CASGLVKDRGFGTQYF TGTGCTAGTGGTTTGGTAAAGGACAGGGGCTTCGGTACGCAGTATTTT
TRBD2 15 TRBJ2-3 - TRBV20-1 CSAMVAGGSTDTQYF TGCAGTGCAATGGTAGCGGGGGGGAGCACAGATACGCAGTATTTT
- 15 TRBJ2-2 many TRBV7-3 CASSLTTMGTGELFF TGTGCCAGCAGCTTAACGACGATGGGCACCGGGGAGCTGTTTTTT